This is a list of T cell receptor beta chains from one sample in a study of T cell repertoires in cytomegalovirus infection. TCRdb independently ran MiXCR on the reads; one entry per CDR3 protein. This repertoire shows roughly 280,000 distinct CDR3 sequences, roughly 10% found once; its top ten account for about 15%. The source material was PBMCs. All receptors derive from a human donor in good health (CMV status not recorded). Some clones in this sample may be carry-over from other donors' samples. Each CDR3 is given with its conserved first and last residue.

j_call: TRBJ1-2; v_call: TRBV7-2; cdr3_aa: CASSSTGFTNYGYTF
j_call: TRBJ1-1; v_call: TRBV7-9; cdr3_aa: CASSEARGGNTEAFF
j_call: TRBJ2-6; v_call: TRBV20-1; cdr3_aa: CSALGQRQISGANVLTF
j_call: TRBJ2-1; v_call: TRBV6-6; cdr3_aa: CASSYRAESSYNEQFF
j_call: TRBJ2-4; v_call: TRBV12-3/TRBV12-4; cdr3_aa: CASRLDQQNIQYF
j_call: TRBJ2-7; v_call: TRBV6-5; cdr3_aa: CASSYTGLAGVSEQYF
j_call: TRBJ1-1; v_call: TRBV10-3; cdr3_aa: CAISAEMNTEAFF
j_call: TRBJ2-3; v_call: TRBV27; cdr3_aa: CASGLSTDTQYF
j_call: TRBJ2-7; v_call: TRBV6-6; cdr3_aa: CASSTGVEQYF
j_call: TRBJ1-1; v_call: TRBV19; cdr3_aa: CASSTSTVNTEAFF
j_call: TRBJ2-3; v_call: TRBV20-1; cdr3_aa: CSASGLARGTDTQYF
j_call: TRBJ1-1; v_call: TRBV7-9; cdr3_aa: CASSPRQASEAFF
j_call: TRBJ1-1; v_call: TRBV7-2; cdr3_aa: CASSGQGASTEAFF
j_call: TRBJ2-3; v_call: TRBV2; cdr3_aa: CASSVGTSATDTQYF
j_call: TRBJ2-3; v_call: TRBV9; cdr3_aa: CASSGGLAGADTQYF
j_call: TRBJ2-7; v_call: TRBV20-1; cdr3_aa: CSVARAGQTYEQYF
j_call: TRBJ2-4; v_call: TRBV7-2; cdr3_aa: CASSEQKLAKNIQYF
j_call: TRBJ2-7; v_call: TRBV7-2; cdr3_aa: CASSFIGRLAETYEQYF
j_call: TRBJ2-7; v_call: TRBV12-3/TRBV12-4; cdr3_aa: CASSWTARGSYEQYF
j_call: TRBJ1-2; v_call: TRBV20-1; cdr3_aa: CSASGGHRYLGTF
j_call: TRBJ1-5; v_call: TRBV4-1; cdr3_aa: CASSQDYRDSGYWPQHF
j_call: TRBJ1-2; v_call: TRBV11-2; cdr3_aa: CASSPQQGAYGYTF
j_call: TRBJ2-2; v_call: TRBV12-3/TRBV12-4; cdr3_aa: CASSSGQPNTGELFF
j_call: TRBJ2-5; v_call: TRBV7-2; cdr3_aa: CASSLGGDQETQYF
j_call: TRBJ2-7; v_call: TRBV7-2; cdr3_aa: CASSLAGGAGEQYF
j_call: TRBJ1-1; v_call: TRBV6-6; cdr3_aa: CASSYPKGFGSEAFF
j_call: TRBJ1-5; v_call: TRBV6-2/TRBV6-3; cdr3_aa: CASSSATGSGQPQHF
j_call: TRBJ2-3; v_call: TRBV7-2; cdr3_aa: CASSLGFSDTQYF
j_call: TRBJ2-1; v_call: TRBV20-1; cdr3_aa: CSAGTSGGSNEQFF
j_call: TRBJ2-7; v_call: TRBV5-1; cdr3_aa: CASSSRAYEQYF